This T cell receptor beta chain derives from a study of siplizumab effects on memory and regulatory T cells. Germline V lookup: CDR1 LNHDA, CDR2 SQIVND (reference sequence). Trimming pared 8 bases from V and 5 bases from J, leaving 15 bases between. CDR3 length: 13 amino acids. Profiling relied on immunoSEQ multiplex PCR, and the TCRdb table lists in-frame clones only, not all of them. The sample contains some 100,000 clones, approximately 90% of which appear only once. The sequenced sample was Tregs sorted from blood. The chain employs TRBV19 and TRBJ1-1; maybe TRBD1 (6 bases). The TCR originated in a human donor in good health. The CDR3 spells CASALLQGTEAFF. Here the CDR3 DNA reads TGTGCCAGTGCCCTACTGCAGGGGACTGAAGCTTTCTTT.